The next 20 T cell receptor beta chains were all read from a single sample in a study of blood T cell repertoires in COVID-19 (dated by TCRdb to 2020 to 2021). Libraries were made using the immunoSEQ multiplex PCR assay. The table comes from immuneACCESS by way of TCRdb, which keeps in-frame sequences with V and J called. Part of the clones is missing from these tables; in studies checked, under half for an unresolved V gene and the rest for unknown reasons. This sample has tens of thousands of clones in its table, and roughly four fifths of those were observed once. The top ten constitute roughly 8.7% of the sample. Input material: peripheral blood. The receptors stem from a woman of 80 years or more with acute or convalescent COVID-19.

CDR3 bases: TGTGCCAGCAGCCCTTCGCGGGGCTATGGCTACACCTTC. It yields the protein CASSPSRGYGYTF. This rearrangement joins TRBV11-2 to TRBJ1-2, with D unclear. This CDR3 is built from 13 residues. The germline V gene encodes CDR1 SGHAT and CDR2 FQNNGV. Deletions cut 5 bases from V and 4 bases from J, with 11 bases between.

Only one count was recorded for this clone. The chain carries TRBV7-2 and TRBJ1-4, with 7 nucleotides matching TRBD1. The CDR3 covers 19 residues. With V trimmed by 6 bases and J by 0 bases, 16 bases remained unmatched. Germline values: CDR1 SGHTA, CDR2 FQGNSA. The chain's CDR3 is CASRPGTALLFSTNEKLFF. For the CDR3, the DNA is TGTGCCAGCAGGCCCGGGACAGCACTATTATTCTCAACTAATGAAAAACTGTTTTTT.

The gene calls are TRBV2 and TRBJ1-1; D is unclear. The CDR3 is 12 residues long. Between the trimmed V and J ends, which lost 10 bases and 1 base, there was a span of 10 bases. In germline, CDR1 is SNHLY, CDR2 FYNNEI. For the CDR3, the DNA is TGTGCCAACGTGGGCCGGAACACTGAAGCTTTCTTT. Amino acids: CANVGRNTEAFF.

This sequence joins TRBV19 and TRBJ2-7, with TRBD1 matching over 10 bases. In germline, CDR1 is LNHDA, CDR2 SQIVND (reference sequence). The trim removed 5 bases at V and 5 bases at J, leaving 12 bases unmatched. The CDR3 sequence is 16 residues long. This CDR3 is CASSPRKTGGRNEQYF. The CDR3 DNA reads as TGTGCCAGTAGTCCAAGGAAGACAGGGGGCAGGAACGAGCAGTACTTC.

CDR3 residues: CASSLDRAEAFF. CDR3 sequence (DNA): TGTGCCAGCTCGCTGGACAGGGCGGAAGCTTTCTTT. The chain is built from TRBV18 and TRBJ1-1; TRBD1 matches at 8 bases. CDR1 and CDR2 (germline): KGHSH, LQKENI. Trimming removed 6 bases from V and 8 bases from J; junction bases left unmatched: 5. The CDR3 is 12 amino acids.

The J gene is TRBJ2-2, the V gene TRBV5-4, with 8 bases fitting TRBD2. The CDR3 runs 16 residues. Trimming took 0 bases from V and 2 from J; bases not matched to a gene: 3. In germline, CDR1 is SGHNT, CDR2 YYREEE (reference sequence). Here the CDR3 DNA reads TGTGCCAGCAGCTTGGGGCTAGCGGGTAACACCGGGGAGCTGTTTTTT. It yields the protein CASSLGLAGNTGELFF.

V and J are TRBV7-9 and TRBJ2-1; 13 bases map to TRBD2. CDR3 size: 15 residues. Germline values: CDR1 SEHNR, CDR2 FQNEAQ (reference sequence). V lost 5 bases and J lost 10; bases outside the gene matches: 8. CDR3 in amino acids: CASSPGLAGKGEQFF. In DNA, the CDR3 is TGTGCCAGCAGCCCGGGACTAGCGGGGAAAGGGGAGCAGTTCTTC.

This sequence joins TRBV5-4 and TRBJ1-4; D not certain. The CDR3 is 16 residues long. Per the germline V gene, CDR1 is SGHNT and CDR2 is YYREEE (reference sequence). V was cut by 4 bases and J by 0 bases, with 13 bases left in between. The CDR3 is CASSPTFGTTNEKLFF. The CDR3 nucleotides are TGTGCCAGCAGCCCAACATTCGGGACAACTAATGAAAAACTGTTTTTT. Supplemented by reference TRBV5-4 and TRBJ1-4, the full variable domain reads ETGVTQSPTHLIKTRGQQVTLRCSSQSGHNTVSWYQQALGQGPQFIFQYYREEENGRGNFPPRFSGLQFPNYSSELNVNALELDDSALYLCASSPTFGTTNEKLFFGSGTQLSVL.

Only one count was recorded for this clone. The CDR3 coding sequence is TGTGCCAGCAGCTTATGGAGCGGGACCAGGCAAGAGACCCAGTACTTC. Its translation: CASSLWSGTRQETQYF. The V call is TRBV7-7, the J call TRBJ2-5; 7 bases align to TRBD2. This CDR3 comprises 16 residues. V lost 2 bases and J lost 2; bases outside the gene matches: 8. Germline assignment: CDR1 SSHAT and CDR2 FNYEAQ (reference sequence).

CDR3 in amino acids: CASSQTGYEQYF. The CDR3 DNA reads TGTGCCAGCAGCCAGACAGGGTACGAGCAGTACTTC. The chain has TRBV5-5 and TRBJ2-7; 7 bases map to TRBD1. With V trimmed by 4 bases and J by 4 bases, 2 bases remained unmatched. From germline, CDR1 is SGHKS and CDR2 YYEKEE (reference sequence). The CDR3 is made up of 12 amino acids.

The chain combines TRBV4-1 with TRBJ2-5; 16 bases align to TRBD2. V lost 3 bases and J lost 5; bases outside the gene matches: 0. The CDR3 extends over 15 amino acids. Germline V gene data show CDR1 as MGHRA and CDR2 as YSYEKL. In DNA form, the CDR3 reads TGCGCCAGCAGCCAGGGACTAGCGGGAGGGGAGACCCAGTACTTC. This encodes CASSQGLAGGETQYF.

This clone has a single count. The gene calls are TRBV19 and TRBJ1-5; possibly TRBD1 for D (5 bases). This CDR3 region has 16 residues. V lost 4 bases and J lost 3, with 16 bases in between. Germline CDR1 is LNHDA and CDR2 is SQIVND (reference sequence). The CDR3 sequence: CASSTQGKGTNQPQHF. The CDR3 coding sequence is TGTGCCAGTAGTACTCAGGGAAAGGGTACCAATCAGCCCCAGCATTTT.

V usage is TRBV24-1 and J usage is TRBJ2-2; D gene ambiguous. Germline loops: CDR1 KGHDR, CDR2 SFDVKD. The CDR3 is 13 residues long. V lost 1 base and J lost 8, with 7 bases in between. The CDR3 DNA is TGTGCCACCAGTGATTTTGTTTCGGGGGAGCTGTTTTTT. It yields the protein CATSDFVSGELFF.

This chain links TRBV2 with TRBJ2-7; no firm D call. V lost 2 bases, J lost 5 bases, and 13 bases lay in between. CDR1 SNHLY and CDR2 FYNNEI come from the germline V gene. This CDR3 contains 14 residues. CDR3 loop: CASSEMSFSDEQYF. CDR3 in DNA: TGTGCCAGCAGTGAAATGAGCTTTTCCGACGAGCAGTACTTC.

This clone was observed a single time. The V and J genes are TRBV27 and TRBJ2-1; TRBD1 aligns across 9 bases. Per germline, CDR1 MNHEY and CDR2 SMNVEV (reference sequence). The CDR3 runs 14 residues. With 2 bases clipped from V and 14 bases from J, the junction kept 10 bases outside the gene matches. The DNA of the CDR3 is TGTGCCAGCAGTTTAACCGGGACAGGGAATGTCAAGTTCTTC. This gives the protein CASSLTGTGNVKFF.

This chain connects TRBV27 to TRBJ2-3; TRBD1 matches at 7 bases. The CDR3 covers 16 residues. V lost 5 bases to trimming and J lost 3 bases; unmatched junction nucleotides: 11. The V gene's germline CDR1 is MNHEY and CDR2 SMNVEV (reference sequence). CDR3 in amino acids: CASSTRTGLGTDTQYF. In nucleotides, the CDR3 is TGTGCCAGCAGTACCCGGACAGGCCTCGGAACAGATACGCAGTATTTT.

The gene calls are TRBV5-1 and TRBJ1-1; D gene ambiguous. Germline V gives CDR1 SGHRS, CDR2 YFSETQ. The CDR3 contains 14 residues. Trimming pared 2 bases from V and 5 bases from J, leaving 13 bases between. The CDR3 region is CASSLVTPGTEAFF. The CDR3 bases are TGCGCCAGCAGCTTAGTGACCCCAGGAACTGAAGCTTTCTTT.

The chain is built from TRBV5-6 and TRBJ2-1, with 11 bases fitting TRBD2. The ends lost 0 bases at V and 4 bases at J; junction bases unmatched: 6. Germline loops: CDR1 SGHDT, CDR2 YYEEEE. The CDR3 length is 17 residues. The CDR3 reads CASSLGLAGTIYNEQFF. The CDR3, as DNA: TGTGCCAGCAGCTTGGGACTAGCGGGAACAATATACAATGAGCAGTTCTTC.

This CDR3 is CASRAGTGRGTEAFF. CDR3 sequence (DNA): TGTGCCAGCAGAGCTGGGACTGGGCGGGGCACTGAAGCTTTCTTT. V and J are TRBV6-5 and TRBJ1-1; possibly TRBD1 for D (5 bases). Germline V lookup: CDR1 MNHEY, CDR2 SVGAGI. V was shortened by 6 bases and J by 4 bases, with 18 bases between the two germline ends. CDR3 length: 15 amino acids.

The CDR3 nucleotides read TGTGCCAGTACCCTCGGGGGGACGGGGAGGAATGAGCAGTTCTTC. Its protein is CASTLGGTGRNEQFF. The rearrangement uses TRBV19 and TRBJ2-1; 7 bases match TRBD2. The germline CDR1 and CDR2 sequences are LNHDA and SQIVND (reference sequence). The V gene end was trimmed by 7 bases and the J gene end by 7 bases; junction bases not matched to a gene: 13. This CDR3 has 15 amino acids.